These T cell receptor beta chains were read from a single sample in a study of STAT3 mutations in large granular lymphocyte leukemia. The repertoire was sequenced with immunoSEQ multiplex PCR; TCRdb's copy has only in-frame clones and lacks some. The top ten clones hold around 48% of a sample with over 10,000 clones, 75% to 80% of them seen once. The specimen sequenced was peripheral blood mononuclear cells. The receptor set was obtained from a man in his sixties with T-cell large granular lymphocyte leukemia. Some clones in this sample may be carry-over from other donors' samples. CDR3s include the opening cysteine and the closing phenylalanine or tryptophan. The D gene is left open where the match is weak. Only part of the rows carry a size: once, few, many, or a class if the clone is expanded.

d_gene: .
j_gene: TRBJ1-5
abundance: .
v_gene: TRBV27
CDR3aa: CASKEQGVAYDQPQHF
CDR3nt: TGTGCCAGCAAGGAGCAGGGAGTAGCTTACGACCAGCCCCAGCATTTT

d_gene: TRBD2
j_gene: TRBJ2-3
abundance: once
v_gene: TRBV13
CDR3aa: CASSSLAGGHMDTQYF
CDR3nt: TGTGCCAGCAGTTCACTAGCGGGGGGCCATATGGATACGCAGTATTTT

d_gene: .
j_gene: TRBJ2-7
abundance: .
v_gene: TRBV6-5
CDR3aa: CASSYSSLQTYEQYF
CDR3nt: TGTGCCAGCAGTTACTCGAGTCTACAAACCTACGAGCAGTACTTC

d_gene: TRBD2
j_gene: TRBJ2-7
abundance: .
v_gene: TRBV28
CDR3aa: CASSLEGGTSGSIEQYF
CDR3nt: TGTGCCAGCAGTTTAGAGGGAGGGACTAGCGGGAGTATCGAGCAGTACTTC

d_gene: TRBD2
j_gene: TRBJ2-7
abundance: .
v_gene: TRBV28
CDR3aa: CASSLREGKQYF
CDR3nt: TGTGCCAGCAGTTTAAGGGAGGGTAAGCAGTACTTC

d_gene: .
j_gene: TRBJ2-7
abundance: .
v_gene: TRBV11-2
CDR3aa: CASSFPERGDREQYF
CDR3nt: TGTGCCAGCAGCTTCCCCGAGAGGGGGGATCGGGAGCAGTACTTC

d_gene: .
j_gene: TRBJ2-7
abundance: once
v_gene: TRBV19
CDR3aa: CASSIGQGSYEQYF
CDR3nt: TGTGCCAGTAGTATTGGGCAGGGTAGCTACGAGCAGTACTTC

d_gene: TRBD2
j_gene: TRBJ2-7
abundance: .
v_gene: TRBV27
CDR3aa: CASSLSRSSGRYEQYF
CDR3nt: TGTGCCAGCAGTTTATCGCGCTCTAGCGGGCGGTACGAGCAGTACTTC

d_gene: .
j_gene: TRBJ1-2
abundance: .
v_gene: TRBV5-4
CDR3aa: CASSSPPEGLTGYTF
CDR3nt: TGTGCCAGCAGCTCCCCACCAGAGGGGCTTACCGGCTACACCTTC

d_gene: .
j_gene: TRBJ2-1
abundance: .
v_gene: TRBV7-2
CDR3aa: CASSLALADEQFF
CDR3nt: TGTGCCAGCAGCTTAGCCTTGGCGGATGAGCAGTTCTTC

d_gene: .
j_gene: TRBJ1-1
abundance: .
v_gene: TRBV18
CDR3aa: CASSRTPMNTEAFF
CDR3nt: TGTGCCAGCTCACGCACTCCTATGAACACTGAAGCTTTCTTT

d_gene: .
j_gene: TRBJ2-1
abundance: .
v_gene: TRBV25-1
CDR3aa: CASSALSGTRNEQFF
CDR3nt: TGTGCCAGCAGTGCCCTGAGCGGCACCAGGAATGAGCAGTTCTTC

d_gene: .
j_gene: TRBJ1-1
abundance: few
v_gene: TRBV7-3
CDR3aa: CASSLRGGGSTEAFF
CDR3nt: TGTGCCAGCAGCTTAAGAGGGGGAGGGAGCACTGAAGCTTTCTTT

d_gene: .
j_gene: TRBJ1-3
abundance: .
v_gene: TRBV5-6
CDR3aa: CASSLGAAQSWIF
CDR3nt: TGTGCCAGCAGCTTGGGAGCGGCGCAGTCCTGGATTTTT

d_gene: .
j_gene: TRBJ1-1
abundance: .
v_gene: TRBV5-1
CDR3aa: CASSPRAGSTEAFF
CDR3nt: TGCGCCAGCAGCCCAAGAGCCGGGAGTACTGAAGCTTTCTTT

d_gene: .
j_gene: TRBJ2-6
abundance: .
v_gene: TRBV4-2
CDR3aa: CASSQGQTLRTGANVLTF
CDR3nt: TGTGCCAGCAGCCAAGGACAGACCTTAAGGACCGGGGCCAACGTCCTGACTTTC

d_gene: .
j_gene: TRBJ1-2
abundance: .
v_gene: TRBV6-5
CDR3aa: CASSSGGTYGYTF
CDR3nt: TGTGCCAGCAGTTCGGGGGGGACCTATGGCTACACCTTC

d_gene: .
j_gene: TRBJ2-2
abundance: .
v_gene: TRBV4-3
CDR3aa: CASSQAAWVGTANTGELFF
CDR3nt: TGCGCCAGCAGCCAAGCCGCTTGGGTTGGCACGGCGAACACCGGGGAGCTGTTTTTT

d_gene: .
j_gene: TRBJ2-7
abundance: .
v_gene: TRBV6-5
CDR3aa: CASSFPGGTEYEQYF
CDR3nt: TGTGCCAGCAGTTTCCCAGGAGGGACAGAATACGAGCAGTACTTC

d_gene: TRBD2
j_gene: TRBJ2-5
abundance: few
v_gene: TRBV18
CDR3aa: CASSLTLTSGRETQYF
CDR3nt: TGTGCCAGCTCACTAACATTGACTAGCGGGAGAGAGACCCAGTACTTC

d_gene: TRBD1
j_gene: TRBJ2-1
abundance: once
v_gene: TRBV19
CDR3aa: CASSIRDRFYYNEQFF
CDR3nt: TGTGCCAGTAGTATAAGGGACAGATTTTACTACAATGAGCAGTTCTTC

d_gene: TRBD1
j_gene: TRBJ2-3
abundance: .
v_gene: TRBV7-9
CDR3aa: CASSRTGDGTDTQYF
CDR3nt: TGTGCCAGCAGCCGGACAGGGGATGGGACAGATACGCAGTATTTT

d_gene: .
j_gene: TRBJ2-7
abundance: .
v_gene: TRBV9
CDR3aa: CASSVGGNYEQYF
CDR3nt: TGTGCCAGCAGCGTTGGAGGAAACTACGAGCAGTACTTC

d_gene: .
j_gene: TRBJ2-1
abundance: .
v_gene: TRBV4-3
CDR3aa: CASSQEYYDSNEQFF
CDR3nt: TGCGCCAGCAGCCAGGAATACTACGACAGTAATGAGCAGTTCTTC

d_gene: TRBD2
j_gene: TRBJ2-7
abundance: .
v_gene: TRBV18
CDR3aa: CASSPPAGASIEQYF
CDR3nt: TGTGCCAGCTCACCACCCGCGGGAGCGTCCATCGAGCAGTACTTC

d_gene: TRBD1
j_gene: TRBJ2-1
abundance: .
v_gene: TRBV5-4
CDR3aa: CASSLTGTGSNEQFF
CDR3nt: TGTGCCAGCAGCTTGACCGGGACAGGGAGTAATGAGCAGTTCTTC

d_gene: .
j_gene: TRBJ2-3
abundance: .
v_gene: TRBV19
CDR3aa: CASSPTDTDTQYF
CDR3nt: TGTGCCAGTAGTCCGACTGACACAGATACGCAGTATTTT